The 6 T cell receptor beta chains presented below share a single source sample, sequenced in a study of blood T cell repertoires in COVID-19 (TCRdb year 2020). Preparation of the library involved the immunoSEQ multiplex PCR assay. TCRdb re-hosts the immuneACCESS table, in-frame sequences only. Its copies lack some clones; in the studies checked, an unresolved V gene accounts for under half of them, and the cause for the rest is not known. The sample yields some 25,000 clones; 89% were counted once. The top ten clones comprise 9.7% of the sample. Source material: peripheral blood. Source of these receptors: a man aged 70 or older with acute or convalescent COVID-19.

The gene calls are TRBV4-2 and TRBJ1-2; 9 bases are shared with TRBD1. The junction had 8 bases not matched to a gene; V was cut back by 4 bases and J by 8 bases. Germline V CDR1 and CDR2: LGHNA, YNFKEQ. The CDR3 spans 14 residues. The CDR3 protein is CASSPRTGDGGYTF. In DNA, the CDR3 is TGTGCCAGCAGCCCCCGGACAGGGGACGGGGGCTACACCTTC.

The chain has TRBV5-5 and TRBJ2-3; 7 bases match TRBD2. Germline lookup yields CDR1 SGHKS and CDR2 YYEKEE (reference sequence). Trimming cost V 4 bases and J 0 bases; bases outside gene matches: 2. The CDR3 is made up of 14 amino acids. The chain's CDR3 is CASSQGLSTDTQYF. DNA of the CDR3: TGTGCCAGCAGCCAGGGACTAAGCACAGATACGCAGTATTTT.

This rearrangement joins TRBV7-7 to TRBJ2-5, with 12 bases matching TRBD2. Unmatched junction bases numbered 3, after V lost 5 bases and J lost 2 bases. Per germline, CDR1 SSHAT and CDR2 FNYEAQ (reference sequence). The CDR3 totals 15 residues. The CDR3 DNA sequence: TGTGCCAGCAGCGCTAGCGGGGGGGGTCAAGAGACCCAGTACTTC. This sequence encodes CASSASGGGQETQYF.

This clone was seen only once. This chain joins TRBV25-1 and TRBJ2-1; 8 bases line up with TRBD2. The ends lost 3 bases at V and 3 bases at J; junction bases unmatched: 4. Germline V gene lookup returns CDR1 MGHDK and CDR2 SYGVNS. The CDR3 contains 15 residues. The CDR3 loop is CASSDLAGNYNEQFF. CDR3 nucleotide sequence: TGTGCCAGCAGTGACTTAGCGGGAAACTACAATGAGCAGTTCTTC.

The chain has TRBV7-2 and TRBJ2-1; D may be TRBD1 (6 bases). The CDR3 loop spans 15 amino acids. From germline, CDR1 is SGHTA and CDR2 FQGNSA. The V gene lost 2 bases and the J gene lost 2 bases, with 10 bases spanning the gap. The CDR3 region has the DNA TGTGCCAGCAGCTTAAGGGGGAGCACCTACAATGAGCAGTTCTTC. Protein sequence: CASSLRGSTYNEQFF.

The chain couples TRBV11-2 to TRBJ1-1; no clear D. Trimming removed 9 bases at V and 4 bases at J, with 18 bases between. The CDR3 extends over 14 amino acids. Germline V gene lookup returns CDR1 SGHAT and CDR2 FQNNGV. As DNA, the CDR3 is TGTGCCAGTGGACTAGTCGGTTGGAGCACTGAAGCTTTCTTT. Translating gives CASGLVGWSTEAFF.